This passage covers 16 T cell receptor beta chains from one sample sequenced in a study of blood T cell repertoires in COVID-19 (dated by TCRdb to 2020 to 2021). The library relied on the immunoSEQ multiplex PCR assay. TCRdb carries this immuneACCESS record with in-frame sequences only. Its versions omit some clonotypes, under half of them owing to an unresolved V gene in the studies checked, with the rest unexplained. This sample lists 400,000 to 450,000 clones; approximately 89% were detected once. The ten largest clonotypes hold around 13% of the sample. The source material was peripheral blood. These receptors were collected from a woman aged 45-65 years with COVID-19, enrolled during active disease.

The rearrangement uses TRBV5-1 and TRBJ2-2, with 9 bases identical to TRBD1. V lost 3 bases, J lost 4 bases, and 7 bases stayed unmatched. The CDR3 has 16 amino acids. Germline loops: CDR1 SGHRS, CDR2 YFSETQ. CDR3 DNA: TGCGCCAGCAGCTCTACCGGACAGGGGTCCACCGGGGAGCTGTTTTTT. Its translation: CASSSTGQGSTGELFF.

Comment on this clone: Other nucleotide sequences in the sample specify the same CDR3. The V and J genes are TRBV19 and TRBJ1-1, with unresolved D. The CDR3 contains 12 residues. CDR1 LNHDA and CDR2 SQIVND come from the germline V gene (reference sequence). V lost 1 base and J 7 bases, leaving 7 bases between the germline ends. CDR3 protein: CASSIGGSEAFF. The DNA of the CDR3 is TGTGCCAGTAGTATAGGTGGCAGTGAAGCTTTCTTT.

The chain couples TRBV5-1 to TRBJ2-7; a possible D gene is TRBD2 (6 bases). Trimming cost V 4 bases and J 1 base, with 18 bases left between them. Germline CDR1 SGHRS, CDR2 YFSETQ. The CDR3 is 16 residues long. The CDR3: CASSPAGSAGSYEQYF. CDR3 in DNA: TGCGCCAGCAGCCCTGCGGGTAGCGCGGGGTCCTACGAGCAGTACTTC.

The chain combines TRBV5-1 with TRBJ1-4; tentatively, D is TRBD1 (5 bases). Germline CDR1 and CDR2: SGHRS and YFSETQ. Trimming removed 5 bases at V and 6 bases at J, with 14 bases between. The CDR3 loop spans 14 amino acids. The DNA for the CDR3 is TGCGCCAGCAGACTGCGGGGGAGAGATGAAAAACTGTTTTTT. This translates into CASRLRGRDEKLFF.

A single count supports this clone. The chain combines TRBV4-2 with TRBJ2-1; D gene uncertain. Trimming took 4 bases from V and 0 from J, leaving 13 bases between them. CDR1 and CDR2 (germline): LGHNA, YNFKEQ. The CDR3 covers 16 residues. CDR3 sequence: CASSPLGGSSYNEQFF. The CDR3 nucleotides read TGTGCCAGCAGCCCTCTTGGCGGCAGCTCCTACAATGAGCAGTTCTTC.

The chain links TRBV28 to TRBJ2-7, with 7 positions matching TRBD1. J gave up 0 bases and V 5 bases, and 7 bases lay outside the gene matches. There are 15 residues in the CDR3. Germline-derived CDR1 and CDR2 are MDHEN and SYDVKM. CDR3 coding DNA: TGTGCCAGCAGTCATAAACAGGGGACCTCCTACGAGCAGTACTTC. Translated, it gives CASSHKQGTSYEQYF.

This CDR3 reads CASSLAGGLGTQYF. DNA for the CDR3: TGTGCCAGCAGTTTAGCGGGGGGGCTCGGGACCCAGTACTTC. The V call is TRBV28, the J call TRBJ2-5; 9 bases align to TRBD2. Germline V gene sequence: CDR1 MDHEN, CDR2 SYDVKM. The CDR3 is made up of 14 amino acids. After removal of 2 bases from V and 7 bases from J, the junction contained 5 bases not matched to a gene. The whole variable domain, filled in from reference TRBV28 and TRBJ2-5, reads DVKVTQSSRYLVKRTGEKVFLECVQDMDHENMFWYRQDPGLGLRLIYFSYDVKMKEKGDIPEGYSVSREKKERFSLILESASTNQTSMYLCASSLAGGLGTQYFGPGTRLLVL.

The rearrangement links TRBV5-1 to TRBJ2-5, with 16 bases that match TRBD2. J lost 5 bases, V lost 3 bases, and 4 bases had no gene match. Looked up from germline, CDR1 is SGHRS and CDR2 is YFSETQ. This CDR3 contains 16 residues. Written as DNA, the CDR3 is TGCGCCAGCAGCTCGGGACTAGCGGGGGGGGACGAGACCCAGTACTTC. Encoded protein: CASSSGLAGGDETQYF.

The chain links TRBV4-2 to TRBJ2-2; D remains ambiguous. Germline V CDR1 and CDR2: LGHNA, YNFKEQ. The V end lost 0 bases, the J end lost 4 bases, and 12 bases lay between the germline ends. The CDR3 covers 16 residues. CDR3 DNA sequence: TGTGCCAGCAGCCAAGATCTCCGGCGGCTCACCGGGGAGCTGTTTTTT. Its translation: CASSQDLRRLTGELFF.

The CDR3 DNA sequence: TGCGCCAGCAGTCTCCAGTCCGACTACGAGCAGTACTTC. Its translation: CASSLQSDYEQYF. The rearrangement joins TRBV10-2 to TRBJ2-7; D unclear. Germline V gene sequence: CDR1 WSHSY, CDR2 SAAADI. The CDR3 totals 13 residues. V shed 5 bases and J shed 3 bases, with 11 bases lying between them.

The genes are TRBV6-5 and TRBJ2-1, with D maybe TRBD1 (6 bases). Germline CDR1 is MNHEY and CDR2 is SVGAGI. This CDR3 region has 16 residues. V lost 0 bases and J 8 bases, leaving 17 bases between the germline ends. The CDR3 nucleotides read TGTGCCAGCAGTTACTCTGGGGGCTTCGGATTGGATGAGCAGTTCTTC. Translated, it gives CASSYSGGFGLDEQFF.

The rearrangement joins TRBV29-1 to TRBJ2-4; tentative D call: TRBD1 (5 bases). The CDR3 sequence is 15 residues long. The V end was cut by 3 bases, the J end by 1 base, with 13 bases between. CDR1 and CDR2 from the germline V gene are SQVTM and ANQGSEA. CDR3 nucleotides: TGCAGCGTTGATGGGGTGAAGGGGGCCAAAAACATTCAGTACTTC. It specifies CSVDGVKGAKNIQYF.

The rearrangement links TRBV10-3 to TRBJ1-1; no clear D. This CDR3 comprises 14 residues. CDR1 ENHRY and CDR2 SYGVKD come from the germline V gene. The V end was cut by 5 bases, the J end by 9 bases, with 19 bases between. The CDR3: CAISQDLSGGQAFF. DNA for the CDR3: TGTGCCATCAGTCAGGACCTCTCTGGAGGCCAAGCTTTCTTT.

To note about this clone: Other DNA sequences in the sample encode the same CDR3. This chain uses TRBV5-6 with TRBJ1-1; D ambiguous. The CDR3 extends over 12 amino acids. Germline V gene data show CDR1 as SGHDT and CDR2 as YYEEEE. V was trimmed by 1 base and J by 5 bases, leaving 6 bases between them. The CDR3 protein is CASSLRGTEAFF. CDR3 in DNA: TGTGCCAGCAGCTTGCGGGGTACTGAAGCTTTCTTT.

This chain links TRBV3-1 (or the pseudogene TRBV3-2) with TRBJ2-5, with TRBD2 matching over 7 bases. Trimming at V came to 0 bases and at J to 2 bases, leaving 6 bases not matched to a gene. Germline CDR1 reads LGHDT; CDR2 reads YNNKEL (reference sequence). The CDR3 is 16 residues long. The CDR3 DNA is TGTGCCAGCAGCCAAGATAACCTAGCGGTACAAGAGACCCAGTACTTC. Translated: CASSQDNLAVQETQYF.

The chain's CDR3 is CASMRGGNTEAFF. For the CDR3, the DNA is TGTGCCAGCATGAGGGGGGGCAACACTGAAGCTTTCTTT. The chain carries TRBV6-5 and TRBJ1-1; D may be TRBD1 (6 bases). Germline assignment: CDR1 MNHEY and CDR2 SVGAGI. The CDR3 is 13 residues long. Trimming left V 7 bases short and J 2 bases short, with 11 bases between.